This TCR beta chain was identified during a study of cytomegalovirus exposure and HLA in healthy donors. 60 Vbeta and 13 Jbeta primers were used in PCR. Profiling relied on immunoSEQ multiplex PCR, and the TCRdb table lists in-frame clones only, not all of them. The sample contains 150,000 to 180,000 clones, 80% of which appear only once. Germline-derived CDR1 and CDR2 are WNHNN and SYGVQD (reference sequence). The CDR3 extends over 12 amino acids. V was trimmed by 8 bases and J by 5 bases, leaving 11 bases between them. Study results and caveats: Presence/absence analyses treated sequencing depth as roughly uniform across donors. The productive fraction for most TCR beta V segments was about 87% or about 30% in an earlier analysis. In all likelihood, a cluster of highly shared sequence variants was a sequencing artifact. Diagnosis of cytomegalovirus status made by the classifier reportedly showed high specificity and sensitivity.

Concerning this clone: What it recognizes is unknown.

Sequenced: PBMCs. The chain is built from TRBV10-1 and TRBJ2-3, with D perhaps TRBD1 (5 bases). This TCR came from a woman between 40 and 55 years old in good health and CMV-seropositive. This CDR3 is CASSDTRDTQYF. Written as DNA, the CDR3 is TGCGCCAGCTCGGACACAAGAGATACGCAGTATTTT.